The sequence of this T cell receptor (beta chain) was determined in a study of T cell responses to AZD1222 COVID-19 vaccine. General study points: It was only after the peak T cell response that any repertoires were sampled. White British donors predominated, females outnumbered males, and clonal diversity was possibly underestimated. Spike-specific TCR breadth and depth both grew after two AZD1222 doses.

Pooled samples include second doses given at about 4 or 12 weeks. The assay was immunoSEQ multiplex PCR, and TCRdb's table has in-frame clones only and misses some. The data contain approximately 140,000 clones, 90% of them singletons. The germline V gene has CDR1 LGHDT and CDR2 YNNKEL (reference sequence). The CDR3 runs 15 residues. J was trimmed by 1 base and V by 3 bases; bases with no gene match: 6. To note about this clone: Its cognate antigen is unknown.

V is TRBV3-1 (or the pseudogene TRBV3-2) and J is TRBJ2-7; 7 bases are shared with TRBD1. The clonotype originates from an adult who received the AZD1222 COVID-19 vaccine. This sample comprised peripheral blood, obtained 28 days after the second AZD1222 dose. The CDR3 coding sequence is TGTGCCAGCAGCCAGACCGGACAGGAGTCCTACGAGCAGTACTTC. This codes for CASSQTGQESYEQYF.